The T cell receptor (beta chain) described here comes from a study of STAT3 mutations in large granular lymphocyte leukemia. Findings and limits, study-wide: Every T-cell large granular lymphocyte leukemia patient had at least one immunodominant TCR beta clonotype.

The V and J ends lost 6 bases and 4 bases, in that order; junction bases with no gene match: 4. The CDR3 contains 13 residues. Germline CDR1 SEHNR, CDR2 FQNEAQ (reference sequence). Profiled with immunoSEQ multiplex PCR; TCRdb holds only in-frame clones, not every one. The data hold around 33,000 clones, with around 80% observed a single time. Points on this clone: The antigen is not known.

This chain joins TRBV7-9 and TRBJ1-2; 8 nucleotides line up with TRBD1. The sequenced sample consisted of peripheral blood mononuclear cells. The clonotype was recovered from a woman between 50 and 59 years old with T-cell large granular lymphocyte leukemia. Some clones in this sample may be carry-over from other donors' samples. The CDR3: CASRFDRGYGYTF. The CDR3 region has the DNA TGTGCCAGCAGATTCGACAGGGGCTATGGCTACACCTTC.